This T cell receptor beta chain originates from a study of blood T cell repertoires in COVID-19. Study context: Acute and convalescent COVID-19 samples came from the United States, Italy and Spain.

Under the authors' procedure: Amplification with reference gene primers provided the estimates of nucleated cell counts. Method: immunoSEQ multiplex PCR; TCRdb's copy keeps in-frame clones and lacks some. The D gene and trimming were derived from the DNA, and the V and J assignments and clone size from that table. The sample yields roughly 14,000 clones, 80% to 90% seen once. Looked up from germline, CDR1 is MNHEY and CDR2 is SMNVEV (reference sequence). The CDR3 extends over 13 amino acids. The ends were cut back, 4 bases at V and 10 bases at J, with 14 bases in the middle. The V call is TRBV27, the J call TRBJ2-1; a possible D gene is TRBD2 (6 bases). The receptor comes from a man between 45 and 60 years old with active COVID-19. Material for sequencing was peripheral blood. The CDR3 reads CASSSAGTFEQFF. The CDR3 region has the DNA TGTGCCAGCAGTTCGGCCGGGACTTTCGAGCAGTTCTTC.